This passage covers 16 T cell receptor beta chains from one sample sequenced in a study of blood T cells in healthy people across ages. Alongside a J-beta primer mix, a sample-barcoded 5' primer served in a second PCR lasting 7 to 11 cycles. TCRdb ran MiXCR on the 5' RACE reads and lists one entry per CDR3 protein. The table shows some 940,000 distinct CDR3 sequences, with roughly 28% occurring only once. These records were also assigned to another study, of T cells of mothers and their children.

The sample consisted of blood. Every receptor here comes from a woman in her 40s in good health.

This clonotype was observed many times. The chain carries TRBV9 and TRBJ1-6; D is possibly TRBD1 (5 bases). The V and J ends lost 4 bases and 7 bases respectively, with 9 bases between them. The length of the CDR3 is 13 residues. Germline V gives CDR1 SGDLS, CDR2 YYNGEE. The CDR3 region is CASSPWDNSPLHF. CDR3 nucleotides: TGTGCCAGCAGCCCCTGGGACAATTCACCCCTCCACTTT. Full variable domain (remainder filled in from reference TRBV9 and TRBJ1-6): DSGVTQTPKHLITATGQRVTLRCSPRSGDLSVYWYQQSLDQGLQFLIQYYNGEERAKGNILERFSAQQFPDLHSELNLSSLELGDSALYFCASSPWDNSPLHFGNGTRLTVT.

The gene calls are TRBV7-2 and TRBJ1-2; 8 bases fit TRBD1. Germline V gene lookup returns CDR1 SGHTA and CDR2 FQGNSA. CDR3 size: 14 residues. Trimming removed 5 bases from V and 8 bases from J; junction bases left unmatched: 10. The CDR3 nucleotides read TGTGCCAGCAGCCGCACCAATAGACAGGGGGGCTACACCTTC. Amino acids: CASSRTNRQGGYTF.

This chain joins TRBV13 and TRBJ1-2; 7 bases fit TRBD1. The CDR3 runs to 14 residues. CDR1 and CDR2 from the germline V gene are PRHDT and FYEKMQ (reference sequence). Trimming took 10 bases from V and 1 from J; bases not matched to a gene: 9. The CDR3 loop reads CAIASGQDNYGYTF. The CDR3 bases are TGTGCCATAGCGTCCGGACAGGATAACTATGGCTACACCTTC.

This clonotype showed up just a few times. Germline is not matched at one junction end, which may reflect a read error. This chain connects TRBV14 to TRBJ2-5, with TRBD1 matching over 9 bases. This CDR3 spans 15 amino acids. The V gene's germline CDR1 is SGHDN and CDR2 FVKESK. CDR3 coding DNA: TGTGCCGGCAGCCGCGGACAGGGGCTCCGAGAGACCCAGTACTTC. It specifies CAGSRGQGLRETQYF.

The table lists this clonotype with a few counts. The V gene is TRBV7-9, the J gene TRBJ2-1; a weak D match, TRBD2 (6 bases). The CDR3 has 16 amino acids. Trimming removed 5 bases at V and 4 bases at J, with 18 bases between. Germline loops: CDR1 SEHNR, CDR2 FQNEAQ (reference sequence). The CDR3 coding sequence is TGTGCCAGCAGCACCTCCGGGACTTTAGGGTACAATGAGCAGTTCTTC. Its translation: CASSTSGTLGYNEQFF.

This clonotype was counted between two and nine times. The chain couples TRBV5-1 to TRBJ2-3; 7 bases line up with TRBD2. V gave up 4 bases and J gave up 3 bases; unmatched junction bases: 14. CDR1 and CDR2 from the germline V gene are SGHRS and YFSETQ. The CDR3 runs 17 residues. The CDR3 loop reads CASSVLVSGGRTDTQYF. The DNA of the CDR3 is TGCGCCAGCAGCGTCCTCGTCTCCGGGGGGAGGACAGATACGCAGTATTTT.

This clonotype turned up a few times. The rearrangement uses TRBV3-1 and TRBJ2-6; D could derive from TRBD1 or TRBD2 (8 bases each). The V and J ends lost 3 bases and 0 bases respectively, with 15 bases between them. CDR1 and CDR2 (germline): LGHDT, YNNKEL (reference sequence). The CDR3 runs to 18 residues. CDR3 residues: CASSQQGAGGSGANVLTF. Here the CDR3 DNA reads TGTGCCAGCAGCCAGCAGGGGGCGGGGGGCTCTGGGGCCAACGTCCTGACTTTC.

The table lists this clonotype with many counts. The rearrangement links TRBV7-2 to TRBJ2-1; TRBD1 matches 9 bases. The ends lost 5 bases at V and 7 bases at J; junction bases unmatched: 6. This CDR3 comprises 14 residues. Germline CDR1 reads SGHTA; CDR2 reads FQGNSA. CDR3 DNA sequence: TGTGCCAGCAGCCACGGGACAGGGCCTAATGAGCAGTTCTTC. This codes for CASSHGTGPNEQFF. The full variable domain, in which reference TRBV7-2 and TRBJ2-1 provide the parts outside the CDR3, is GAGVSQSPSNKVTEKGKDVELRCDPISGHTALYWYRQSLGQGLEFLIYFQGNSAPDKSGLPSDRFSAERTGGSVSTLTIQRTQQEDSAVYLCASSHGTGPNEQFFGPGTRLTVL.

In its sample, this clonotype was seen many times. CDR3 in amino acids: CASSVMGQGTYNEQFF. In DNA form, the CDR3 reads TGTGCCAGCAGTGTAATGGGCCAGGGGACCTACAATGAGCAGTTCTTC. The chain carries TRBV2 and TRBJ2-1; possible D gene TRBD1, 6 bases. CDR1 is SNHLY and CDR2 is FYNNEI in the germline V gene. The CDR3 is 16 amino acids. V gave up 4 bases and J gave up 2 bases, with 15 bases separating them.

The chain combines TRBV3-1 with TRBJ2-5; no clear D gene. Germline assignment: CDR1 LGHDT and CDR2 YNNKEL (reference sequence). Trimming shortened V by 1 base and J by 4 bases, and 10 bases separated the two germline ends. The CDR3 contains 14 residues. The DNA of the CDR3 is TGTGCCAGCAGCCAAGGGCTGGGTGGAGAGACCCAGTACTTC. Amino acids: CASSQGLGGETQYF.

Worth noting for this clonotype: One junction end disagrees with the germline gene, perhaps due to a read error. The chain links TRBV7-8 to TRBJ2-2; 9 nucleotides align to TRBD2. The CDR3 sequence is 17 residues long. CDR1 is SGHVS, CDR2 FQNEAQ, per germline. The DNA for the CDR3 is TGTGTCAGCAGCTTACTGCGGGGGGGCGTTGGGACCGGGGAGCTGTTTTTT. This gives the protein CVSSLLRGGVGTGELFF.

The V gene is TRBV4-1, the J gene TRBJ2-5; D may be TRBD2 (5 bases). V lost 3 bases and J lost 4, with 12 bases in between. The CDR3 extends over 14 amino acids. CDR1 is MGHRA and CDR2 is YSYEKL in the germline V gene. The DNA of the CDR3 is TGCGCCAGCAGCCACCCGGACTTCACAGAGACCCAGTACTTC. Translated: CASSHPDFTETQYF.

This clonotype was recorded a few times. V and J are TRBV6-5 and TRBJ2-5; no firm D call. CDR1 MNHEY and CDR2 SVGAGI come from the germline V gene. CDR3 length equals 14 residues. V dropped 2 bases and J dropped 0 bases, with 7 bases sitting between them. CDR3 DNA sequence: TGTGCCAGCAGTTACGCGTCAGACCAAGAGACCCAGTACTTC. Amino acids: CASSYASDQETQYF.

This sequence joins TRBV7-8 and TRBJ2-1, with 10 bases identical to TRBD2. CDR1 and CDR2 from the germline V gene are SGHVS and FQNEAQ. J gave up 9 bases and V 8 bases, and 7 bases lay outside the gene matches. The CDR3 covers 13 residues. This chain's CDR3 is CASRQRGGGEQFF. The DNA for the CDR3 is TGTGCCAGCCGGCAGCGGGGGGGTGGTGAGCAGTTCTTC.

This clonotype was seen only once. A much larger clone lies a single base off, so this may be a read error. The CDR3: CASSDTGGTEAFF. CDR3 in DNA: TGTGCCAGCAGTGATACAGGGGGCACTGAAGCTTTCTTT. The chain has TRBV12-3 or TRBV12-4 and TRBJ1-1; 8 nucleotides line up with TRBD1. J lost 4 bases, V lost 5 bases, and 3 bases had no gene match. The CDR3 contains 13 residues.

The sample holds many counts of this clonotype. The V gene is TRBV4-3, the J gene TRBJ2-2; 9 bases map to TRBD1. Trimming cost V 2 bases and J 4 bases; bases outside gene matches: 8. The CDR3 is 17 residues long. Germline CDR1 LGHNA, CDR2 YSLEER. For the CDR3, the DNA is TGCGCCAGCAGCCAACTTCGGGGACAGGGAAGCACCGGGGAGCTGTTTTTT. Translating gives CASSQLRGQGSTGELFF.